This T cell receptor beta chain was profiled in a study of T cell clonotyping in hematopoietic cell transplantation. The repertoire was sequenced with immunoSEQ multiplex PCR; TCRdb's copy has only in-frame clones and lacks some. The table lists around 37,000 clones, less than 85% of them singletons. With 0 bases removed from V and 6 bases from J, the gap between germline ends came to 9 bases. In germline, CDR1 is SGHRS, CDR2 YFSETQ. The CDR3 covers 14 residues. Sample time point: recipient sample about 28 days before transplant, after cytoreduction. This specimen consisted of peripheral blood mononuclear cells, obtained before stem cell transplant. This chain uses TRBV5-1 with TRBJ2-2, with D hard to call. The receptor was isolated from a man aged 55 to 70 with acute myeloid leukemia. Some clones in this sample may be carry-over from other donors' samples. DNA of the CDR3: TGCGCCAGCAGCTTGGCCTTGGGCTCCGGGGAGCTGTTTTTT. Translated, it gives CASSLALGSGELFF.